This passage covers 13 T cell receptor beta chains from one sample sequenced in a study of human T cells and chemical hapten exposure (dated by TCRdb to the early 2020s). Libraries were constructed by RACE. TCRdb records NextSeq 500 as the sequencer. Starting from the raw public reads, TCRdb applied fastp trimming at Q25, assembled clones with MiXCR and retained in-frame beta chains. Each entry merges the rows of one CDR3 protein and shows their most common DNA and genes. The sample includes fewer than 350,000 distinct CDR3 sequences, with roughly 8% observed a single time. 1.2% of the sample comes from the top ten. Sample time point, as interpreted from the label and publication: pre-sensitization, week 0. The treatment or condition label here, explained by the study, means: therapeutic diphenylcyclopropenone sensitization with weekly scalp DPC. Sequenced material: whole blood, taken in connection with sensitization to the hapten diphenylcyclopropenone (DPC). The receptors shown here come from a man aged 18 to 29 with alopecia areata. Some clones in this sample may be carry-over from other donors' samples.

This clonotype has a handful of counts. V usage is TRBV27 and J usage is TRBJ1-6; D uncertain. Trimming took off 6 bases at V and 3 bases at J, with 9 bases between the two ends. Germline loops: CDR1 MNHEY, CDR2 SMNVEV (reference sequence). This CDR3 spans 14 amino acids. The chain's CDR3 is CASSDGGYNSPLHF. CDR3 bases: TGTGCCAGCAGCGATGGCGGCTATAATTCACCCCTCCACTTT.

At least ten counts were recorded for this clonotype. This chain joins TRBV20-1 and TRBJ1-1; TRBD1 matches 7 bases. The CDR3 covers 17 residues. CDR1 and CDR2 from the germline V gene are DFQATT and SNEGSKA (reference sequence). The ends lost 0 bases at V and 5 bases at J; junction bases unmatched: 15. Written as DNA, the CDR3 is TGCAGTGCTAGAGATCCCCACAGGGGTCCAGGGAGGACTGAAGCTTTCTTT. This translates into CSARDPHRGPGRTEAFF.

This clonotype has at least ten counts. This sequence joins TRBV12-3 or TRBV12-4 and TRBJ1-1; the match to TRBD1 covers 10 bases. V shed 6 bases, J shed 6 bases, and the junction held 7 bases outside the gene matches. The CDR3 extends over 14 amino acids. The DNA for the CDR3 is TGTGCCAGCAGGTTGGGACAGGGGACCTCTGAAGCTTTCTTT. Encoded protein: CASRLGQGTSEAFF.

The gene calls are TRBV28 and TRBJ2-5; TRBD2 is a possible D gene (5 bases). V shed 5 bases and J shed 3 bases, with 19 bases lying between them. Germline V CDR1 and CDR2: MDHEN, SYDVKM. The CDR3 covers 16 residues. The CDR3 DNA is TGTGCCAGCAGTCCGCTGGGAGACTCCGGGAAAGAGACCCAGTACTTC. This encodes CASSPLGDSGKETQYF.

The chain is built from TRBV10-3 and TRBJ2-3; D possibly corresponds to TRBD2 (5 bases). Germline CDR1 ENHRY, CDR2 SYGVKD. With 0 bases removed from V and 2 bases from J, the gap between germline ends came to 15 bases. CDR3 length: 17 residues. The CDR3 is CAISESRRTTSTDTQYF. CDR3 DNA sequence: TGTGCCATCAGTGAGTCGAGGAGGACCACCTCCACAGATACGCAGTATTTT.

This rearrangement joins TRBV12-3 or TRBV12-4 to TRBJ2-2; the match to TRBD1 covers 8 bases. This CDR3 contains 13 residues. After removal of 8 bases from V and 7 bases from J, the junction contained 6 bases not matched to a gene. CDR3 sequence: CASVPGGVGELFF. The CDR3 DNA reads as TGTGCCAGCGTGCCAGGGGGCGTCGGGGAGCTGTTTTTT.

CDR3 sequence (DNA): TGTGCCAGCAGCTTAGATCGAGCGAGCTCCTACAATGAGCAGTTCTTC. Protein product: CASSLDRASSYNEQFF. This chain links TRBV11-3 with TRBJ2-1; D unresolved. V was shortened by 0 bases and J by 0 bases, with 9 bases between the two germline ends. The germline V gene encodes CDR1 SGHNT and CDR2 YENEEA. This CDR3 contains 16 residues.

This clonotype was seen ten or more times. This sequence joins TRBV5-1 and TRBJ1-1, with TRBD1 as a possible D gene (5 bases). The CDR3 consists of 13 residues. Germline CDR1 reads SGHRS; CDR2 reads YFSETQ. V lost 0 bases, J lost 5 bases, and 8 bases lay in between. Here the CDR3 DNA reads TGCGCCAGCAGCTTGGAGGGACGAACTGAAGCTTTCTTT. As protein: CASSLEGRTEAFF.

The rearrangement links TRBV5-1 to TRBJ1-5; D remains unclear. V was trimmed by 0 bases and J by 9 bases, leaving 10 bases between them. The CDR3 sequence is 13 residues long. Germline assignment: CDR1 SGHRS and CDR2 YFSETQ. Written as DNA, the CDR3 is TGCGCCAGCAGCTTGGATCCGGGCCTGCCCCAGCATTTT. It is translated as CASSLDPGLPQHF.

This chain uses TRBV6-2 or TRBV6-3 with TRBJ2-2; 9 nucleotides match TRBD1. J gave up 4 bases and V 4 bases, and 4 bases lay outside the gene matches. The CDR3 is 15 amino acids. Germline V gene lookup returns CDR1 MNHEY and CDR2 SVGEGT. The CDR3: CASSFGTGRTGELFF. The CDR3, as DNA: TGTGCCAGCAGTTTTGGGACAGGGCGCACCGGGGAGCTGTTTTTT.

The V call is TRBV29-1, the J call TRBJ2-7, with TRBD2 matching over 9 bases. The CDR3 totals 15 residues. Unmatched junction bases numbered 7, after V lost 2 bases and J lost 2 bases. CDR1 SQVTM and CDR2 ANQGSEA come from the germline V gene. DNA for the CDR3: TGCAGCGTTGAACGTGGTAGCGGGGGCCCCTACGAGCAGTACTTC. Its protein product is CSVERGSGGPYEQYF.

The chain employs TRBV20-1 and TRBJ2-4, with a tentative D call TRBD1 (6 bases). There are 16 residues in the CDR3. CDR1 and CDR2 (germline): DFQATT, SNEGSKA (reference sequence). V was clipped by 6 bases and J by 1 base, with 19 bases between them. The CDR3 here is CSAPKEGQGAKNIQYF. In DNA form, the CDR3 reads TGCAGTGCCCCTAAGGAAGGCCAGGGGGCCAAAAACATTCAGTACTTC.

This chain links TRBV2 with TRBJ2-3; either TRBD1 or TRBD2 may supply D (5 bases each). Deletions cut 6 bases from V and 2 bases from J, with 18 bases between. Germline assignment: CDR1 SNHLY and CDR2 FYNNEI. The CDR3 extends over 16 amino acids. The CDR3 DNA reads TGTGCCAGCAGGGAGGATGGGGCGACGAACACAGATACGCAGTATTTT. Translating it yields CASREDGATNTDTQYF.